These 3 T cell receptor beta chains originate from one sample sequenced in a study of a mutant IDH1 vaccine in newly diagnosed glioma. This table comes from immunoSEQ multiplex PCR, and its TCRdb copy is limited to in-frame clones, with some not included. This sample has some 54,000 clones; around 90% occur once, and the top ten carry more than 2%. Their antigen targets remain unknown. Time point of the sample: week 11, during vaccination. The content of each vaccine dose was 300 ug of mutant IDH1 20-mer peptide, and topical imiquimod accompanied it. The source material was PBMCs, sampled from a glioma patient whose treatment included an IDH1 peptide vaccine. All receptors derive from a man aged 45-65 years with glioma.

The chain combines TRBV7-9 with TRBJ2-7, with 10 bases fitting TRBD1. The CDR3 spans 17 residues. V lost 2 bases and J lost 3; bases outside the gene matches: 10. Germline assignment: CDR1 SEHNR and CDR2 FQNEAQ (reference sequence). Here the CDR3 reads CASSLRGGRDRGYEQYF. The CDR3 nucleotides are TGTGCCAGCAGCTTAAGGGGGGGGCGGGACAGGGGCTACGAGCAGTACTTC.

The chain uses TRBV10-3 and TRBJ2-7, with 8 bases identical to TRBD1. The V and J ends lost 2 bases and 3 bases, in that order; junction bases with no gene match: 3. Germline lookup yields CDR1 ENHRY and CDR2 SYGVKD. This CDR3 region has 14 residues. The chain's CDR3 is CAISEVDRGYEQYF. The DNA for the CDR3 is TGTGCCATCAGTGAGGTAGACAGGGGCTACGAGCAGTACTTC.

The V and J genes are TRBV28 and TRBJ2-1, with D unclear. The CDR3 consists of 13 residues. Germline CDR1 is MDHEN and CDR2 is SYDVKM. Trimming pared 2 bases from V and 7 bases from J, leaving 9 bases between. In nucleotides, the CDR3 is TGTGCCAGCAGTTTACTGGAAGCGAATGAGCAGTTCTTC. It translates to CASSLLEANEQFF.